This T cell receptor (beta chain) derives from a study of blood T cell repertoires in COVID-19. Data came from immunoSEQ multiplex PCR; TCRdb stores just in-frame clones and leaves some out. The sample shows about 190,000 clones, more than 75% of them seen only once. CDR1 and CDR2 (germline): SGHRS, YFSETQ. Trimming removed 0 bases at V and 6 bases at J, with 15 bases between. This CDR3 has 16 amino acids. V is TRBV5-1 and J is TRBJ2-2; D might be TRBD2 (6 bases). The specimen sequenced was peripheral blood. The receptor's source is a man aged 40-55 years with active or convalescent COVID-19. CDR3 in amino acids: CASSLGRGGEAGELFF. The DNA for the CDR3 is TGCGCCAGCAGCTTGGGTCGAGGCGGGGAGGCCGGGGAGCTGTTTTTT.